This T cell receptor (beta chain) was found in a study of identical twins. Using its own MiXCR run on the 5' RACE reads, TCRdb lists one record per CDR3 protein. Here the sample spans about 690,000 distinct CDR3 sequences, 21% being singletons. Findings and limits, study-wide: In monozygotic twins, models underestimated the sharing of out-of-frame TCR alpha. Cross-sectional statistics, not tracking of the same donors, supported the conclusions.

Trimming took 4 bases from V and 0 from J; bases not matched to a gene: 6. The germline V gene encodes CDR1 SGHAT and CDR2 FQNNGV. The CDR3 has 16 residues. In the case of this clonotype: Its antigen remains unknown.

The same data also went into a second study, on T cells expressing NK-cell markers. That source reports: TCR beta repertoires came from sorted CD3+CD56+NKG2C+, CD3+CD56+NKG2C- and CD3+CD56-NKG2C+ T cells. A range of roughly 1.0-8% of CD8+ T cells consisted of dominant NKG2C+ clonotypes in 6 or 7 donors.

Sequencing used PBMCs. The J gene is TRBJ2-3, the V gene TRBV11-2; 8 nucleotides match TRBD2. The TCR comes from a woman in her late teens or twenties in good health. The CDR3 region is CASSSRTSLSTDTQYF. CDR3 nucleotide sequence: TGTGCCAGCAGCTCGAGGACTAGCTTAAGCACAGATACGCAGTATTTT.